Following are 23 T cell receptor beta chains from one sample sequenced in a study of identifying expanded T cells in peripheral blood. Sequencing was performed with immunoSEQ multiplex PCR; in TCRdb, only in-frame clones are kept and a portion is missing. The profile covers 80,000 to 90,000 clones, with about nine tenths appearing a single time and roughly 2.8% taken by the ten largest. The source material was blood. These TCRs come from a person between 18 and 69 years old in good health.

This chain joins TRBV27 and TRBJ2-3; D not resolved. The length of the CDR3 is 15 residues. V was shortened by 0 bases and J by 0 bases, with 7 bases between the two germline ends. The germline CDR1 and CDR2 sequences are MNHEY and SMNVEV (reference sequence). CDR3 DNA sequence: TGTGCCAGCAGTTTATCAGTGACTAGCACAGATACGCAGTATTTT. It is translated as CASSLSVTSTDTQYF.

In this sample, this clone turned up a few times. The chain uses TRBV10-3 and TRBJ2-7; either TRBD1 or TRBD2 may fit D (5 bases each). The V end lost 6 bases, the J end lost 0 bases, and 9 bases lay between the germline ends. The CDR3 runs to 13 residues. Germline CDR1 ENHRY, CDR2 SYGVKD. CDR3 DNA: TGTGCCATCAGGGGACCGGGCTCCTACGAGCAGTACTTC. Amino acid sequence: CAIRGPGSYEQYF.

This clone is a singleton in its sample. The chain carries TRBV4-3 and TRBJ2-7; the D gene is possibly TRBD2 (7 bases). V was trimmed by 2 bases and J by 1 base, leaving 18 bases between them. This CDR3 has 17 residues. From germline, CDR1 is LGHNA and CDR2 YSLEER. In DNA form, the CDR3 reads TGCGCCAGCAGCCAAATGGAATACGGGGGGCATTCCTACGAGCAGTACTTC. This encodes CASSQMEYGGHSYEQYF.

The genes are TRBV30 and TRBJ1-3; D is undetermined. Germline CDR1 GTSNPN, CDR2 SVGIG (reference sequence). CDR3 length equals 16 residues. The V end lost 0 bases, the J end lost 0 bases, and 12 bases lay between the germline ends. In DNA, the CDR3 is TGTGCCTGGAGTGTACCTTACAGCGGCTCTGGAAACACCATATATTTT. This encodes CAWSVPYSGSGNTIYF.

The V and J genes are TRBV30 and TRBJ2-1, with 7 positions matching TRBD2. The CDR3 contains 15 residues. The V gene's germline CDR1 is GTSNPN and CDR2 SVGIG (reference sequence). Losses at the gene ends were 0 bases for V and 4 bases for J; bases not matched to a gene: 6. The CDR3 is CAWSVAGGIYNEQFF. The CDR3 DNA sequence: TGTGCCTGGAGTGTAGCCGGGGGGATATACAATGAGCAGTTCTTC.

The V gene is TRBV11-3, the J gene TRBJ2-7; D assignment may be TRBD1 or TRBD2 (5 bases each). Germline V lookup: CDR1 SGHNT, CDR2 YENEEA. The CDR3 sequence is 15 residues long. The V gene lost 2 bases and the J gene lost 2 bases, with 13 bases spanning the gap. The CDR3 loop is CASSLTGTNAYEQYF. DNA of the CDR3: TGTGCCAGCAGCTTAACCGGGACGAACGCCTACGAGCAGTACTTC.

This rearrangement joins TRBV10-3 to TRBJ2-6; 7 nucleotides match TRBD2. V was pared by 3 bases and J by 2 bases, with 1 base of the junction left unmatched. Germline V lookup: CDR1 ENHRY, CDR2 SYGVKD. The CDR3 extends over 15 amino acids. CDR3 DNA: TGTGCCATCAGTGACCGGGGGGCTGGGGCCAACGTCCTGACTTTC. It encodes CAISDRGAGANVLTF.

The chain is built from TRBV19 and TRBJ2-2; possibly TRBD1 for D (5 bases). CDR1 and CDR2 (germline): LNHDA, SQIVND (reference sequence). V dropped 9 bases and J dropped 3 bases, with 20 bases sitting between them. This CDR3 has 16 amino acids. The CDR3 DNA follows: TGTGCCAGCAGCAGTACCCTGGCCAGGGACACCGGGGAGCTGTTTTTT. As protein: CASSSTLARDTGELFF.

The chain uses TRBV27 and TRBJ2-1; 8 bases are a match to TRBD1. The germline V gene encodes CDR1 MNHEY and CDR2 SMNVEV (reference sequence). Unmatched junction bases numbered 8, after V lost 6 bases and J lost 4 bases. The CDR3 extends over 15 amino acids. CDR3 amino acids: CASRTAGQGYNEQFF. CDR3 in DNA: TGTGCCAGCAGGACAGCTGGACAGGGTTACAATGAGCAGTTCTTC.

This chain connects TRBV29-1 to TRBJ2-3, with TRBD2 matching 7 bases. The CDR3 runs to 14 residues. Germline CDR1 reads SQVTM; CDR2 reads ANQGSEA. The V and J ends lost 7 bases and 5 bases, in that order; junction bases with no gene match: 12. CDR3 sequence (DNA): TGCAGCGCCGTGGGGGGGGGAGGACAAGATACGCAGTATTTT. Protein product: CSAVGGGGQDTQYF.

This clone has a single count. V is TRBV14 and J is TRBJ1-3; no firm D call. V lost 10 bases to trimming and J lost 5 bases, with 15 bases between them. From germline, CDR1 is SGHDN and CDR2 FVKESK. This CDR3 has 13 residues. This CDR3 reads CATSHGLRNTIYF. The CDR3 coding sequence is TGTGCCACCTCACATGGACTGAGAAACACCATATATTTT.

This chain uses TRBV28 with TRBJ2-7; 8 bases match TRBD1. Germline V gene sequence: CDR1 MDHEN, CDR2 SYDVKM. The CDR3 has 15 residues. The J segment lost 0 bases and the V segment lost 3 bases, leaving 4 bases of the junction unmatched. The CDR3 region is CASSFGTGVSYEQYF. As DNA, the CDR3 is TGTGCCAGCAGTTTCGGGACAGGAGTCTCCTACGAGCAGTACTTC.

The chain recombines TRBV28 with TRBJ2-2; D call uncertain. Germline CDR1 is MDHEN and CDR2 is SYDVKM. With 8 bases removed from V and 4 bases from J, the gap between germline ends came to 14 bases. This CDR3 comprises 14 residues. CDR3 bases: TGTGCCAGCCGCATAAGCGTGGGCACCGGGGAGCTGTTTTTT. Translation: CASRISVGTGELFF. The complete variable domain, with remaining parts taken from reference TRBV28 and TRBJ2-2, reads DVKVTQSSRYLVKRTGEKVFLECVQDMDHENMFWYRQDPGLGLRLIYFSYDVKMKEKGDIPEGYSVSREKKERFSLILESASTNQTSMYLCASRISVGTGELFFGEGSRLTVL.

This clone has a single count. This chain uses TRBV7-2 with TRBJ2-1; tentatively, D is TRBD1 or TRBD2 (6 bases each). Deletions cut 5 bases from V and 9 bases from J, with 17 bases between. The CDR3 totals 14 residues. Germline CDR1 SGHTA, CDR2 FQGNSA. Here the CDR3 reads CASSVGSGGGEQFF. The DNA for the CDR3 is TGTGCCAGCAGCGTTGGGTCCGGGGGCGGTGAGCAGTTCTTC.

The J gene is TRBJ2-5, the V gene TRBV7-8, with unresolved D. V gave up 0 bases and J gave up 5 bases, with 7 bases separating them. Germline CDR1 is SGHVS and CDR2 is FQNEAQ. The CDR3 has 13 amino acids. CDR3 DNA: TGTGCCAGCAGCTTAGCGCTCCGGGAGACCCAGTACTTC. Translating gives CASSLALRETQYF.

V gene TRBV6-5 combines with J gene TRBJ1-2; 7 positions match TRBD1. This CDR3 region has 14 residues. The germline gives CDR1 MNHEY, CDR2 SVGAGI. The trim removed 5 bases at V and 4 bases at J, leaving 7 bases unmatched. The CDR3 region is CASSASGTVYGYTF. Here the CDR3 DNA reads TGTGCCAGCAGTGCCTCCGGGACAGTCTATGGCTACACCTTC.

The chain employs TRBV28 and TRBJ2-3; unclear D gene. Per the germline V gene, CDR1 is MDHEN and CDR2 is SYDVKM. The ends were cut back, 4 bases at V and 4 bases at J, with 6 bases in the middle. The CDR3 spans 12 residues. The CDR3 DNA reads TGTGCCAGCAGTTCGTTCCCAGATACGCAGTATTTT. This encodes CASSSFPDTQYF.

This clone was counted only a few times. The genes are TRBV6-1 and TRBJ1-2; D is undetermined. V dropped 8 bases and J dropped 7 bases, with 8 bases sitting between them. The germline V gene has CDR1 MNHNS and CDR2 SASEGT. CDR3 length: 10 residues. The CDR3 loop reads CASGWGGYTF. The CDR3 nucleotides are TGTGCCAGCGGATGGGGTGGCTACACCTTC.

This chain joins TRBV7-3 and TRBJ2-3; TRBD1 aligns across 7 bases. CDR1 and CDR2 from the germline V gene are SGHTA and FQGTGA. V shed 5 bases, J shed 1 base, and the junction held 3 bases outside the gene matches. CDR3 length: 14 amino acids. CDR3 sequence: CASSTGQGTDTQYF. CDR3 bases: TGTGCCAGCAGCACAGGACAGGGCACAGATACGCAGTATTTT.

The chain combines TRBV6-1 with TRBJ2-3; D gene ambiguous. CDR1 and CDR2 from the germline V gene are MNHNS and SASEGT. CDR3 length: 13 residues. V lost 7 bases to trimming and J lost 0 bases, with 8 bases between them. This chain's CDR3 is CASKRPSTDTQYF. The CDR3 nucleotides read TGTGCCAGCAAGCGCCCTAGCACAGATACGCAGTATTTT.

The chain uses TRBV29-1 and TRBJ2-7; D possibly uses TRBD1 or TRBD2 (5 bases each). The ends were cut back, 1 base at V and 2 bases at J, with 12 bases in the middle. Per germline, CDR1 SQVTM and CDR2 ANQGSEA. CDR3 length: 14 residues. The DNA for the CDR3 is TGCAGCGTTGAAGGTAGAGGGGAGACCTACGAGCAGTACTTC. Its translation is CSVEGRGETYEQYF.

The rearrangement joins TRBV6-6 to TRBJ1-1; TRBD1 might be the D (5 bases). Germline CDR1 and CDR2: MNHNY and SVGAGI (reference sequence). The CDR3 runs to 14 residues. V was clipped by 6 bases and J by 1 base, with 12 bases between them. The CDR3 DNA is TGTGCCAGCAGAACGGGACGCACGAACACTGAAGCTTTCTTT. Its protein is CASRTGRTNTEAFF.

The rearrangement uses TRBV12-5 and TRBJ2-7, with D tentatively TRBD1 or TRBD2 (5 bases each). The V gene's germline CDR1 is LGHNT and CDR2 FRNRAP. V was pared by 6 bases and J by 4 bases, with 16 bases between. This CDR3 has 14 amino acids. This CDR3 reads CASGGSWDVYEQYF. CDR3 nucleotides: TGTGCTAGTGGGGGTTCTTGGGACGTATACGAGCAGTACTTC.